This T cell receptor (beta chain) was found in a study of blood T cell repertoires in COVID-19. Across the study: Samples came from the United States, Italy and Spain, spanning acute and convalescent COVID-19. From T cells, B-cell-depleted T cells, or PBMCs came the material, which was cDNA or gDNA.

Unmatched junction bases numbered 6, after V lost 4 bases and J lost 0 bases. This CDR3 comprises 16 residues. Germline loops: CDR1 SGHTA, CDR2 FQGNSA. Original methodology: Estimation of nucleated cell counts was performed using reference gene primer amplification. The method was immunoSEQ multiplex PCR; TCRdb's version includes in-frame clones alone and lacks a portion of them. The D gene and trimming were derived from the DNA, and the V and J assignments and clone size from that table. The sample shows more than 10,000 clones, approximately 83% of them seen only once. The specimen was peripheral blood. This clonotype was obtained from a man aged 35 to 55 with active or convalescent COVID-19. The chain employs TRBV7-2 and TRBJ2-1, with TRBD1 matching 7 bases. The CDR3: CASSWTWDSSYNEQFF. DNA of the CDR3: TGTGCCAGCAGCTGGACTTGGGACAGCTCCTACAATGAGCAGTTCTTC.